This T cell receptor (beta chain) was profiled in a study of identifying expanded T cells in peripheral blood. Sequencing was performed with immunoSEQ multiplex PCR; in TCRdb, only in-frame clones are kept and a portion is missing. Of about 86,000 clones listed, approximately 84% are singletons. Between the trimmed V and J ends, which lost 2 bases and 5 bases, there was a span of 7 bases. The CDR3 contains 12 residues. Germline values: CDR1 SNHLY, CDR2 FYNNEI. Study results and caveats: Clone count variance between roughly 2-week samples rose with total template count. Technical replicates showed around 1.1 changed clones; approximately two weeks around 15; four weeks 19.

Of note for this clone: The target antigen is unknown.

No infections or other immune events were documented during collection. The chain links TRBV2 to TRBJ2-7; D gene unclear. The clonotype originates from a person aged 18 to 75 in good health. Sequencing used blood. The CDR3 region is CASSENWDEQYF. CDR3 coding DNA: TGTGCCAGCAGTGAAAATTGGGACGAGCAGTACTTC.